This TCR beta chain was recorded in a study of post-analysis software for immune sequencing data. Study background: Clinical courses comprised relapsing-remitting, secondary progressive and progressive-relapsing multiple sclerosis.

Worth noting for this clonotype: Its specificity is not known.

TCR beta cDNA libraries had unique molecular identifiers. It was from approximately 0.91 to 9.4 million T cells that about half a million cDNA molecules came. TCRdb re-called the PCR reads with MiXCR, one entry per CDR3 protein. The sample shows 350,000 to 500,000 distinct CDR3 sequences, 30% to 45% of them seen only once. The J segment lost 0 bases and the V segment lost 5 bases, leaving 1 base of the junction unmatched. CDR3 length equals 14 residues. Germline assignment: CDR1 LGHDT and CDR2 YNNKEL (reference sequence). The study's findings and limits: Controls' normalized Chao1 diversity significantly exceeded that of multiple sclerosis patients. Same-batch samples co-clustered strongly by F measure. Patients carried 4 or 5 TRBV segments more frequently than controls did, and TRBV5-6, TRBV5-1 and TRBV20-1 were among them.

The sequenced sample was blood. The source of this sequence is a girl aged 2-9 years with multiple sclerosis. The chain recombines TRBV3-1 with TRBJ1-5; TRBD1 matches at 7 bases. CDR3 sequence: CASSGQDSNQPQHF. In DNA form, the CDR3 reads TGTGCCAGCAGCGGACAGGATAGCAATCAGCCCCAGCATTTT.